Given below is one TCR beta chain in context. The antigen remains unidentified. The record originates from a study of regulatory T cells in long-lasting Graves disease. CDR3-region Arm-PCR and iRepertoire HTBI primers produced the TCR beta libraries. In the original processing: Samples revealed 50 to 75 TRBV and around 13 TRBJ segments. TCRdb re-called the multiplex PCR reads through MiXCR, storing one row per CDR3 protein. The authors' filters were not applied to this entry. The sample has some 300,000 distinct CDR3 sequences, 22% seen once. Time point described: persistent/refractory GD, antithyroid drugs over 5 years with positive TRAb. RNA isolated from PBMCs was used to make the TCR library. Investigators report Graves' disease was diagnosed under American Thyroid Association guidelines. The study, taken as a whole, reports: Newly diagnosed disease favored TRBV20-1 and TRBJ2-1 over persistent disease.

The germline V gene has CDR1 LNHDA and CDR2 SQIVND (reference sequence). Trimming removed 3 bases at V and 8 bases at J, with 13 bases between. CDR3 length: 13 residues. The material was peripheral blood mononuclear cells (PBMCs), obtained when the disease was refractory, from a patient treated with antithyroid drugs. V usage is TRBV19 and J usage is TRBJ1-2; D uncertain. This TCR derives from a female donor with Graves disease. CDR3 sequence (DNA): TGTGCCAGTAGTATGGCGGGAGTGGAGGGCTACACCTTC. Protein sequence: CASSMAGVEGYTF.